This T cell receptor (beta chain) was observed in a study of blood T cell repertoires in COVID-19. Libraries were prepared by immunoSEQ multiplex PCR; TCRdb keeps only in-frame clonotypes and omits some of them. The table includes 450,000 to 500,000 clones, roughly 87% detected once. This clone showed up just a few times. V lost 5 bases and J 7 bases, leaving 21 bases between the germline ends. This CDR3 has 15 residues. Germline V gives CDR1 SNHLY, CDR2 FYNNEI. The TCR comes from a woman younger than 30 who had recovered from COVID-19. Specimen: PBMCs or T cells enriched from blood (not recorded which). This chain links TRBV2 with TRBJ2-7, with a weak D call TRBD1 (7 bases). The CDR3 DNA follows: TGTGCCAGCAGTTACAACAGGGGAGGAGTGAGGGAGCAGTACTTC. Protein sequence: CASSYNRGGVREQYF.